This T cell receptor (beta chain) is from a study of early T cells in non-severe SARS-CoV-2 infection. Overall study context: Chains stayed unpaired after sequencing of bulk RNA from unsorted whole blood.

The TCR library protocol attached unique molecular identifiers to the individual cDNA molecules. TCRdb analysed the 5' RACE reads with MiXCR anew, one entry per CDR3 protein. The table has about 80,000 distinct CDR3 sequences, roughly 5.7% seen once. This clonotype occurred many times. Antigen: not known. Study outcomes and limitations: There was a bias toward anti-spike CD8 responses in VDJdb matching, which missed private and CD4 specificities.

Germline CDR1 and CDR2: SGHAT and FQNNGV. Trimming stripped 1 base from V and 5 bases from J, with 14 bases between. The CDR3 is made up of 16 amino acids. The clonotype comes from an adult who was a healthcare worker with PCR-confirmed SARS-CoV-2 infection or an uninfected control (not recorded which). J is TRBJ1-4 and V is TRBV11-2; the D is unclear. Input material: whole blood. CDR3: CASSLGVGRSNEKLFF. The CDR3 nucleotides read TGTGCCAGCAGCTTAGGGGTAGGCCGGTCGAATGAAAAACTGTTTTTT.